The table lists the clone carrying this T cell receptor (beta chain) with many counts. The antigen is unknown. The V and J ends lost 7 bases and 0 bases respectively, with 13 bases between them. This CDR3 is 14 amino acids long. These data belong to a study of T cells in Graves' hyperthyroidism and ophthalmopathy. Overall study context: Peripheral blood collection took place at initial diagnosis, before any treatment. Study conclusions and caveats: Most thyroid-expanded clonotypes above 0.001 were also found in blood. Ophthalmopathy was model-predicted a median about 6.7 months pre-onset.

TCR beta CDR3 regions were amplified from RNA. TCR CDR3 regions were first amplified by RT-PCR with HTBI primers. TCRdb recomputed calls from the multiplex PCR reads with MiXCR, one row per CDR3 protein. Among 500,000 to 600,000 distinct CDR3 sequences listed, nearly 20% were seen once. The PBMCs had their origin in 8.5 to 10 ml of fresh peripheral blood. This receptor was taken from a man aged 35 to 55 with Graves' ophthalmopathy. The chain has TRBV12-3 or TRBV12-4 and TRBJ2-7, with D unclear. Source material: blood. CDR3 nucleotide sequence: TGTGCCAGCACTCCGACAAGGAGCTCCTACGAGCAGTACTTC. It is translated as CASTPTRSSYEQYF.